Sequencing of this T cell receptor (beta chain) was carried out in a study of spatial heterogeneity in lung cancer. Germline lookup yields CDR1 DFQATT and CDR2 SNEGSKA (reference sequence). CDR3 size: 10 residues. Trimming shortened V by 4 bases and J by 9 bases, and 10 bases separated the two germline ends. This sample's time point: blood at routine non-recurrence follow-up after resection. Frozen PBMC, nontumor lung or tumor provided whole RNA, which was sequenced unsorted. MiXCR, applied by TCRdb to the 5' RACE reads, yields one record per CDR3 protein. This sample has roughly 72,000 distinct CDR3 sequences, with approximately 9% found just once. This clonotype was observed at least ten times.

The J gene is TRBJ2-7, the V gene TRBV20-1, with TRBD2 as a possible D gene (6 bases). The receptor was isolated from a female donor with early-stage non-small cell lung cancer. Here the sequenced sample was PBMCs, taken at follow-up. DNA for the CDR3: TGCAGTGCTACCGGGAGCGCGCAGTACTTC. Amino acid sequence: CSATGSAQYF.